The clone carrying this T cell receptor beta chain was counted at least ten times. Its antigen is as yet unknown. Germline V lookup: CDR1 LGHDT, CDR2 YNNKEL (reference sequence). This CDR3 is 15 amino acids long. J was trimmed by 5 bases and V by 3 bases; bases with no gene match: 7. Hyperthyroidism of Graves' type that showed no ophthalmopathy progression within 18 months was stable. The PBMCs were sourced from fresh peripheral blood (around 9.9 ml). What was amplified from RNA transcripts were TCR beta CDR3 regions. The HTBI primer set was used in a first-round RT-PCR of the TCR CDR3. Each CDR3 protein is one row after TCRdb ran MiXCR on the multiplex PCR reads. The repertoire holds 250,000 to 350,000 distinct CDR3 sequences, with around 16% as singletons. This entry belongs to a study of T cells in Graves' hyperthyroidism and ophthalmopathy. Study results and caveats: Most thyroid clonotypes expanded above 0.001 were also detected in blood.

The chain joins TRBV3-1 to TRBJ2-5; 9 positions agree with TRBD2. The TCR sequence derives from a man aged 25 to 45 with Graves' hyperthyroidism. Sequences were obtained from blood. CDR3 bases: TGTGCCAGCAGCCACATAGCGGGAGTTTTGGAGACCCAGTACTTC. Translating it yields CASSHIAGVLETQYF.